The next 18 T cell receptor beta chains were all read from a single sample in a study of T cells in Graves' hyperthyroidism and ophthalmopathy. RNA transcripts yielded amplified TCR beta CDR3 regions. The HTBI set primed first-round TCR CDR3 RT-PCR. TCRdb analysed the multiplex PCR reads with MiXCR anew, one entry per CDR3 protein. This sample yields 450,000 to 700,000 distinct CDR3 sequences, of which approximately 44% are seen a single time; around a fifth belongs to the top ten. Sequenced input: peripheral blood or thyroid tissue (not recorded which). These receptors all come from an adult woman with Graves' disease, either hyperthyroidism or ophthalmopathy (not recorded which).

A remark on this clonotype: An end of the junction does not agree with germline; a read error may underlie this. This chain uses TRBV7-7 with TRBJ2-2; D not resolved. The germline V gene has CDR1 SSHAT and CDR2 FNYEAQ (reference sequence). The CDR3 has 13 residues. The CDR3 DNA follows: TGTGCTAGCAGCTTAGGCTCTAACGGGGAGCTGTTTTTT. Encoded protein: CASSLGSNGELFF.

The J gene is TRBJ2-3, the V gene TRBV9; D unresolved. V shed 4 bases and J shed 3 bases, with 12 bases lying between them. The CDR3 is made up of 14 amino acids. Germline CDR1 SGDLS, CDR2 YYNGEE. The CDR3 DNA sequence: TGTGCCAGCAGCATCGCCCCAACAACAGATACGCAGTATTTT. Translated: CASSIAPTTDTQYF.

In DNA, the CDR3 is TGCAGTGCTAGACCGGGGCAGTACTTC. Residues: CSARPGQYF. The V call is TRBV20-1, the J call TRBJ2-7; D not certain. Looked up from germline, CDR1 is DFQATT and CDR2 is SNEGSKA (reference sequence). There are 9 residues in the CDR3. Trimming left V 2 bases short and J 9 bases short, with 5 bases between.

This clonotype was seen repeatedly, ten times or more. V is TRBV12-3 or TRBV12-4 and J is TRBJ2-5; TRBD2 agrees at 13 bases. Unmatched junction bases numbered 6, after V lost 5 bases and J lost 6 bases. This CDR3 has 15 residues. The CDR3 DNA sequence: TGTGCCAGCAGTAAACGGACTAGCGGGAGTAAGACCCAGTACTTC. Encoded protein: CASSKRTSGSKTQYF.

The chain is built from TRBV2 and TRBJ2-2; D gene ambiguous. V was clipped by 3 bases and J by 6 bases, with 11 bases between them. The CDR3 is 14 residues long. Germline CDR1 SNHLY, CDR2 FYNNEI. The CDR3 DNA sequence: TGTGCCAGCAGTGATGGGGTTGTGTCCGGGGAGCTGTTTTTT. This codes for CASSDGVVSGELFF.

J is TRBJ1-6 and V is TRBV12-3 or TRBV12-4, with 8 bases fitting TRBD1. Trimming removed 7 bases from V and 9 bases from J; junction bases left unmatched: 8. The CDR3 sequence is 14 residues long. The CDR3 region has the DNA TGTGCCAGCACCACCGGGACAGGTGGTTCACCCCTCCACTTT. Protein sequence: CASTTGTGGSPLHF.

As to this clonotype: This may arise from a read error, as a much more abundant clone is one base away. The CDR3 DNA reads as TGTGCCAGCACTTACAGGGATGGCTACACCTTC. Translated: CASTYRDGYTF. The V and J genes are TRBV28 and TRBJ1-2, with a weak D call TRBD1 (6 bases). Per germline, CDR1 MDHEN and CDR2 SYDVKM. The CDR3 is 11 residues long. Between the trimmed V and J ends, which lost 7 bases and 6 bases, there was a span of 9 bases.

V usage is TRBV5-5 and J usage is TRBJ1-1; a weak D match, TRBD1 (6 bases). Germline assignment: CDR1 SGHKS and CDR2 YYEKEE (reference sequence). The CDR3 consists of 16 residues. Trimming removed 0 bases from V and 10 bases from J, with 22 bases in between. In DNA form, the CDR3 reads TGTGCCAGCAGCTTGGCAGGGGACGGCGGCCTTTGGGGAGCTTTCTTT. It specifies CASSLAGDGGLWGAFF. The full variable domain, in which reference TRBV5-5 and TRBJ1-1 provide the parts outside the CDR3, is DAGVTQSPTHLIKTRGQQVTLRCSPISGHKSVSWYQQVLGQGPQFIFQYYEKEERGRGNFPDRFSARQFPNYSSELNVNALLLGDSALYLCASSLAGDGGLWGAFFGQGTRLTVV.

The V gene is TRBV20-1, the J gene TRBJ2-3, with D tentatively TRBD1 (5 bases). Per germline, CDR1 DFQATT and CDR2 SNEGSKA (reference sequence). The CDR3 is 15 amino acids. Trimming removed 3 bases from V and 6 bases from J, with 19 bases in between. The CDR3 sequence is CSASLQGRPWDTQYF. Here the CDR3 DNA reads TGCAGTGCTAGCCTCCAGGGTCGCCCTTGGGATACGCAGTATTTT.

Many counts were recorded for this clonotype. CDR3 nucleotide sequence: TGTGCCAGCAGCCGCGGACTAGCGTACGAGCAGTACTTC. It encodes CASSRGLAYEQYF. The chain joins TRBV6-5 to TRBJ2-7; 9 nucleotides line up with TRBD2. Trimming removed 6 bases from V and 4 bases from J; junction bases left unmatched: 4. CDR1 MNHEY and CDR2 SVGAGI come from the germline V gene. The CDR3 contains 13 residues.

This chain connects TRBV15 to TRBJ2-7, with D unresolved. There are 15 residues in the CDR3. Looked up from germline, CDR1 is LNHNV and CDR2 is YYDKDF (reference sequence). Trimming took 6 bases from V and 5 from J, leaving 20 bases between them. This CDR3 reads CATRDPGPFVHEQYF. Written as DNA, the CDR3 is TGTGCCACCAGGGACCCCGGGCCCTTCGTGCACGAGCAGTACTTC.

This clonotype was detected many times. The CDR3 reads CASSRDRVAYEQYF. In DNA, the CDR3 is TGTGCCAGCAGCCGCGACAGGGTCGCCTACGAGCAGTACTTC. The rearrangement links TRBV7-9 to TRBJ2-7; 7 bases match TRBD1. Germline values: CDR1 SEHNR, CDR2 FQNEAQ (reference sequence). V trimming: 5 bases; J trimming: 2 bases; junction bases outside the gene matches: 6. CDR3 size: 14 residues.

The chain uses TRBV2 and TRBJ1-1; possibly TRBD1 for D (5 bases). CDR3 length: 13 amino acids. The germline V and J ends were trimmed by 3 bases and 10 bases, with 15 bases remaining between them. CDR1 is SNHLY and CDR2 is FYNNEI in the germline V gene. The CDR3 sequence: CASSDRVSSRAFF. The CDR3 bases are TGTGCCAGCAGTGACAGGGTCAGCTCGCGAGCTTTCTTT.

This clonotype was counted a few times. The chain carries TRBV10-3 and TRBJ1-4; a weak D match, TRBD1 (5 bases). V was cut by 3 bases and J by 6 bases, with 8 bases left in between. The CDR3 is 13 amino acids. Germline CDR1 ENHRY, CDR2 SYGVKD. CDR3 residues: CAISDWGDEKLFF. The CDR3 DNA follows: TGTGCCATCAGTGATTGGGGGGATGAAAAACTGTTTTTT.

The CDR3 nucleotides read TGTGCCAGCAGTTTAGGGGGGGGAAGCGAGACCCAGTACTTC. Encoded protein: CASSLGGGSETQYF. This rearrangement joins TRBV12-3 or TRBV12-4 to TRBJ2-5; 7 bases match TRBD2. J lost 5 bases, V lost 1 base, and 4 bases had no gene match. The CDR3 has 14 amino acids.

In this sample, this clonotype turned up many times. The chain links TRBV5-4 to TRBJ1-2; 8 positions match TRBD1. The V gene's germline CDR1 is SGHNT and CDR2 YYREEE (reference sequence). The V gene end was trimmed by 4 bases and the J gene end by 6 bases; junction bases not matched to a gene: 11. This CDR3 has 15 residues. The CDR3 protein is CASSVQGVKVNGYTF. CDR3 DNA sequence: TGTGCCAGCAGCGTACAGGGGGTTAAGGTTAATGGCTACACCTTC.

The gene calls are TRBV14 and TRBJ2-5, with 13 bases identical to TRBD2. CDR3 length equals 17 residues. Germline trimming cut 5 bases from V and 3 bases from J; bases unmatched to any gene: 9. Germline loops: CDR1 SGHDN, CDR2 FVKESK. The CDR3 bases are TGTGCCAGCAGCAGTTACGGACTAGCGGGAGTTGAAGAGACCCAGTACTTC. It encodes CASSSYGLAGVEETQYF.

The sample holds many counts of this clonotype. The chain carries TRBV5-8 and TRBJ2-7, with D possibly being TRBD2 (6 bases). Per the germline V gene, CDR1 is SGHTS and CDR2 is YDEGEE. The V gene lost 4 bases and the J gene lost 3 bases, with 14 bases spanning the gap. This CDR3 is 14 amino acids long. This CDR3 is CASSLTEGFYEQYF. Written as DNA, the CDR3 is TGTGCCAGCAGCCTGACGGAGGGATTCTACGAGCAGTACTTC.